Listed below are T cell receptor beta chains from one sample, sequenced in a study of CD8+ T cells in alopecia areata. The assay was immunoSEQ multiplex PCR, and TCRdb's table has in-frame clones only and misses some. The sample includes 95,000 to 100,000 clones, around 60% of them seen just once. Sequenced material: CD8+ T cells sorted from blood, taken at approximately week 56, from a patient treated with tofacitinib. These receptors were taken from a human donor with alopecia areata. The CDR3 runs from the conserved cysteine through the conserved F or W. The D gene is left open where the match is weak. Some rows mark clone size as missing; the rest say once, few, many or name a class of expanded clone.

j_call | v_call | clone_size | d_call | cdr3_nt | cdr3_aa
TRBJ1-1 | TRBV5-1 | once | . | TGCGCCAGCAGCTTGGTTTTAGCGGGATTGAACACTGAAGCTTTCTTT | CASSLVLAGLNTEAFF
TRBJ2-7 | TRBV30 | . | . | TGTGCCTGGAGTGGGATTCAGGGGACCCCTTGGCCCTACGAGCAGTACTTC | CAWSGIQGTPWPYEQYF
TRBJ1-2 | TRBV6-6 | . | . | TGTGCCACCCGTCGGATTAACTATGGCTACACCTTC | CATRRINYGYTF
TRBJ2-7 | TRBV7-2 | few | . | TGTGCCAGCAGCATACCCCGCCAGGGGGGGTCTCGCTACGAGCAGTACTTC | CASSIPRQGGSRYEQYF
TRBJ1-4 | TRBV6-5 | . | . | TGTGCCAGCAGCCCAGGACAGAGTGTAAATGAAAAACTGTTTTTT | CASSPGQSVNEKLFF
TRBJ2-1 | TRBV11-3 | . | . | TGTGCCAGCAGCTTAGGCTGGGCAGACAATGAGCAGTTCTTC | CASSLGWADNEQFF
TRBJ2-3 | TRBV6-4 | . | . | TGTGCCAGCAGTGAGCTGGGGGGAGTTGGAGATACGCAGTATTTT | CASSELGGVGDTQYF
TRBJ2-5 | TRBV10-3 | . | . | TGTGCCATCAGGAGGGGTGACGGGGAGACCCAGTACTTC | CAIRRGDGETQYF
TRBJ2-3 | TRBV4-1 | few | TRBD1 | TGCGCCAGCAGCCAAGTAGAAACAGGGGGAGTTGATACGCAGTATTTT | CASSQVETGGVDTQYF
TRBJ2-3 | TRBV4-1 | . | . | TGCGCCAGCAGCCAAGGAATTGGGACGACAGATACGCAGTATTTT | CASSQGIGTTDTQYF
TRBJ1-4 | TRBV6-5 | . | . | TGTGCCAGCAGCCCGGACCTCTCAACTAATGAAAAACTGTTTTTT | CASSPDLSTNEKLFF
TRBJ1-4 | TRBV18 | few | TRBD1 | TGTGCCAGCTCACCGTACGGGACAGGCACAACTAATGAAAAACTGTTTTTT | CASSPYGTGTTNEKLFF
TRBJ1-2 | TRBV29-1 | . | . | TGCAGCGTCGGGCAGTCTGCCGGCTACACCTTC | CSVGQSAGYTF
TRBJ1-1 | TRBV29-1 | few | . | TGCAGCGTTTCGCCCTTGTGGACTGAAGCTTTCTTT | CSVSPLWTEAFF
TRBJ1-5 | TRBV6-6 | . | . | TGTGCCAGCAGTTACTCGGATCTTAGTCAGCCCCAGCATTTT | CASSYSDLSQPQHF
TRBJ2-2 | TRBV5-1 | few | . | TGCGCCAGCACCCTCACCGGGGAGCTGTTTTTT | CASTLTGELFF
TRBJ2-5 | TRBV5-1 | few | . | TGCGCCAGCAGCTTGCTCCCCGACATAACCCAAGAGACCCAGTACTTC | CASSLLPDITQETQYF
TRBJ2-6 | TRBV2 | . | . | TGTGCCACCTCAGAGTTCTCTGGGGCCAACGTCCTGACTTTC | CATSEFSGANVLTF
TRBJ1-2 | TRBV10-3 | . | . | TGTGCCATCAGTGAGTCCGGGCAGGCCTATGGCTACACCTTC | CAISESGQAYGYTF
TRBJ1-2 | TRBV29-1 | . | . | TGCAGCGGTCGGGATCTCGGGGAGGGTGGCTACACCTTC | CSGRDLGEGGYTF
TRBJ2-2 | TRBV27 | medium-sized | . | TGTGCCAGTCAGACAGGTTTTGCCGGGGAGCTGTTTTTT | CASQTGFAGELFF
TRBJ1-2 | TRBV13 | . | . | TGTGCCAGCCGTACTCCGGACCGAAACTATGGCTACACCTTC | CASRTPDRNYGYTF
TRBJ2-5 | TRBV9 | few | . | TGTGCCAGCACCAGTGGGGGGGCCCAAGAGACCCAGTACTTC | CASTSGGAQETQYF
TRBJ2-7 | TRBV15 | . | TRBD1 | TGTGCCACCAGCAAAGGGACAGCCAGCTCCTACGAGCAGTACTTC | CATSKGTASSYEQYF
TRBJ2-3 | TRBV30 | . | . | TGTGCCTGGAGTGTAGGGGCAAGCACAGATACGCAGTATTTT | CAWSVGASTDTQYF
TRBJ2-7 | TRBV4-1 | few | . | TGCGCCAGCAGCCAAGGTCCCCAGGGGGGGCAGGGGAGCTCCTACGAGCAGTACTTC | CASSQGPQGGQGSSYEQYF
TRBJ2-2 | TRBV2 | . | TRBD1 | TGTGCCAGCACAGGACAGGGGAACGCCGGGGAGCTGTTTTTT | CASTGQGNAGELFF
TRBJ2-3 | TRBV4-2 | . | TRBD2 | TGTGCCAGCAGCCAAGAAGCGGGGGGGCCGGGAGATACGCAGTATTTT | CASSQEAGGPGDTQYF
TRBJ2-1 | TRBV5-1 | . | TRBD2 | TGCGCCAGCACTTACCTTGCGGGGGGGCTATCCTACAATGAGCAGTTCTTC | CASTYLAGGLSYNEQFF
TRBJ2-1 | TRBV27 | . | . | TGTGCCAGCAGTTTACCAGGGTACGGAAGTCTCAATGAGCAGTTCTTC | CASSLPGYGSLNEQFF
TRBJ2-7 | TRBV12-5 | . | . | TGTGCTAGTGGGCACCACCCTGAACGCGAGCAGTACTTC | CASGHHPEREQYF